Listed below are T cell receptor beta chains from one sample, sequenced in a study of CD8+CD57+ T cells in acquired aplastic anemia. TCRdb recomputed calls from the reads with MiXCR, one row per CDR3 protein. The sample holds about 220,000 distinct CDR3 sequences, about a third seen once. Material: sorted CD4+, CD8+, or CD8+CD57+ T cells (not recorded which) from PBMCs. These receptors originate from a human donor in good health, serving as a control. Each CDR3 is given with its conserved first and last residue. A D gene is named only where the DNA matches it firmly. For some rows the clone size is stated as once, few or many, or as a class when expanded; others skip it.

clone_size j_call v_call d_call cdr3_aa cdr3_nt
many TRBJ1-2 TRBV20-1 - CSAEEGRRINYGYTF TGCAGTGCTGAAGAGGGGAGGAGGATTAACTATGGCTACACCTTC
many TRBJ2-1 TRBV7-6 - CASSSFGPEQNDNEQFF TGTGCCAGCAGCTCATTCGGGCCAGAGCAAAACGACAATGAGCAGTTCTTC
- TRBJ2-7 TRBV1 - CTSSQKRNKLAGEIPNAYEQYF TGCACCAGCAGCCAAAAGCGTAACAAACTAGCGGGGGAGATACCGAATGCCTACGAGCAGTACTTC
many TRBJ1-1 TRBV7-9 - CASSERQSSNTEAFF TGTGCCAGCAGCGAGAGACAGTCGTCGAACACTGAAGCTTTCTTT
many TRBJ1-1 TRBV7-2 - CASSSPRLTGEAFF TGTGCCAGCAGTTCTCCACGGCTAACAGGGGAAGCTTTCTTT
- TRBJ1-5 TRBV29-1 - CSVEESGDQPQHF TGCAGCGTTGAAGAGTCGGGGGATCAGCCCCAGCATTTT
many TRBJ2-2 TRBV7-2 - CASSSNTGELFF TGTGCCAGCAGTTCGAACACCGGGGAGCTGTTTTTT
- TRBJ1-4 TRBV5-1 TRBD1 CASSTQGAQANEKLFF TGCGCCAGCAGCACACAGGGGGCGCAGGCTAATGAAAAACTGTTTTTT
once TRBJ2-1 TRBV11-2 - CASSRYPSGIRYNEQSF TGTGCCAGCAGCCGATACCCGTCGGGGATCCGCTACAATGAGCAGTCCTTC
few TRBJ1-4 TRBV20-1 - CSAPGQVATNGKLFF TGCAGTGCCCCGGGCCAGGTTGCAACTAATGGAAAACTGTTTTTT
few TRBJ2-7 TRBV6-1 - CASTNPAGSSHSYEQYF TGTGCCAGCACCAACCCGGCCGGGTCATCCCACTCCTACGAGCAGTACTTC
- TRBJ2-3 TRBV7-9 - CASSLGNF TGTGCCAGCAGCTTGGGAAATTTT
many TRBJ2-7 TRBV29-1 - CSVEDRASYEQYF TGCAGCGTTGAAGACAGGGCCTCCTACGAGCAGTACTTC